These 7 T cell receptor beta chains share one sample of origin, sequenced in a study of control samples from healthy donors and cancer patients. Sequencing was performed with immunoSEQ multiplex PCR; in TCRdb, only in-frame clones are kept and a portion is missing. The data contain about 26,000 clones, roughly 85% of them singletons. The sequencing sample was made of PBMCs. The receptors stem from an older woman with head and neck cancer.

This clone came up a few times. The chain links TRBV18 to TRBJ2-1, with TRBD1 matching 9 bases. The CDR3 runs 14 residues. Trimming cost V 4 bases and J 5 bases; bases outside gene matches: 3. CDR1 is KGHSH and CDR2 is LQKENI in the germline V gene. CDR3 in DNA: TGTGCCAGCTCACAGGGACAGGGAAACAATGAGCAGTTCTTC. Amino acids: CASSQGQGNNEQFF.

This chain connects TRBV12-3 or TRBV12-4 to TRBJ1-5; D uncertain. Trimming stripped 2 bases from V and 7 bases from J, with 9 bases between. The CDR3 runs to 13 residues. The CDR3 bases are TGTGCCAGCAGTTTAATGGTTGACCAGCCCCAGCATTTT. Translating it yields CASSLMVDQPQHF.

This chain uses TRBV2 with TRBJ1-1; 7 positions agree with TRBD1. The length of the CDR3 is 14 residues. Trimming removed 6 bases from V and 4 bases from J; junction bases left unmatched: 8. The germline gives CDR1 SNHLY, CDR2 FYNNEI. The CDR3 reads CASSSTGFVTEAFF. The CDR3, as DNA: TGTGCCAGCAGCTCGACAGGGTTCGTCACTGAAGCTTTCTTT.

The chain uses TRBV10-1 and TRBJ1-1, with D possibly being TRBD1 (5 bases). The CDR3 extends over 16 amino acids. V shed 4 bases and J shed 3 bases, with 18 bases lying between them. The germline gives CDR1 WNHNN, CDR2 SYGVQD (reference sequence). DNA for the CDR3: TGCGCCAGCAGTGTGGGGCGGAGAGGGTCGTACACTGAAGCTTTCTTT. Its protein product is CASSVGRRGSYTEAFF.

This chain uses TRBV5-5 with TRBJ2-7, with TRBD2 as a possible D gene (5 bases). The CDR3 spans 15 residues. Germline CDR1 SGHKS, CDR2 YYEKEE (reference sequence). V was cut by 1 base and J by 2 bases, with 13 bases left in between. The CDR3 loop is CASSLYPGKAYEQYF. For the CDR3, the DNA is TGTGCCAGCAGCTTGTATCCGGGAAAGGCCTACGAGCAGTACTTC.

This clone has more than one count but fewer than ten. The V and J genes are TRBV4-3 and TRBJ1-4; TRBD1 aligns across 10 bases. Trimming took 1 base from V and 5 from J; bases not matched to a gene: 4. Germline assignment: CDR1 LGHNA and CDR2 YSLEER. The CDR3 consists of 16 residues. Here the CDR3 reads CASSQGKGQGNEKLFF. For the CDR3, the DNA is TGCGCCAGCAGCCAAGGAAAGGGACAGGGGAATGAAAAACTGTTTTTT.

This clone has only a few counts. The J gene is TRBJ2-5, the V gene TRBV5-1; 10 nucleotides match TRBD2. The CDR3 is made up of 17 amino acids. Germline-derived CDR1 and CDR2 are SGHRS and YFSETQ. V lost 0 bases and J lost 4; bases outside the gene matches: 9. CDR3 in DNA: TGCGCCAGCAGCTTGGTACTAGCGGGACGGGGTCCAGAGACCCAGTACTTC. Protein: CASSLVLAGRGPETQYF.